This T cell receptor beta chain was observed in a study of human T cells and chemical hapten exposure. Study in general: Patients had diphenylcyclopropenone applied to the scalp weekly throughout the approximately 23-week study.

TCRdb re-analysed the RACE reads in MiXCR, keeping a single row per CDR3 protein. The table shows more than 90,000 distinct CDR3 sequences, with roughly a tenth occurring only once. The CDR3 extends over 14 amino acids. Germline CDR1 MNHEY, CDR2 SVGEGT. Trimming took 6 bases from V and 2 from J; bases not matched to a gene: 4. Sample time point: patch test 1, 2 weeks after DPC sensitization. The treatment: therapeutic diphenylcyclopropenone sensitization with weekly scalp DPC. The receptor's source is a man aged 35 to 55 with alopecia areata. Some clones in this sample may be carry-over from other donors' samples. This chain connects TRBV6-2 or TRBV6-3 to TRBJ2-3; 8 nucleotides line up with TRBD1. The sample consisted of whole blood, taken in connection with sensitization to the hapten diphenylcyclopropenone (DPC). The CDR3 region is CASRDRGPTDTQYF. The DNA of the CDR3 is TGTGCCAGCAGAGACAGGGGTCCCACAGATACGCAGTATTTT.